Presented here are 17 T cell receptor beta chains from one specimen sequenced in a study of immune heterogeneity within non-small cell lung tumors. Genomic DNA from bulk tumor acted as the template, and about 600 ng was loaded per sample. Far-apart biopsies, several per primary tumor, were taken during surgery. Untreated, newly diagnosed non-small cell lung cancer patients underwent curative surgery. The TCR beta CDR3 region underwent multiplex PCR amplification with 32 V and 13 J primers. TCRdb re-analysed the multiplex PCR reads in MiXCR, keeping a single row per CDR3 protein. The sample lists 2,500 to 3,000 distinct CDR3 sequences, around 26% occurring once. Material: lung tumor tissue. The source is a man aged 60 to 75 with non-small cell lung cancer.

The V gene is TRBV5-4, the J gene TRBJ2-2, with a tentative D call TRBD1 (5 bases). Germline V gene sequence: CDR1 SGHNT, CDR2 YYREEE (reference sequence). Trimming removed 1 base at V and 6 bases at J, with 16 bases between. The CDR3 spans 16 residues. The DNA for the CDR3 is TGTGCCAGCAGCTTGTGGCGTGGGGCTTTCGCCGGGGAGCTGTTTTTT. This sequence encodes CASSLWRGAFAGELFF.

In the case of this clonotype: This sequence may be a read error, since a much larger clone differs from it by one base. This rearrangement joins TRBV7-2 to TRBJ2-1; 7 bases are a match to TRBD1. The CDR3 is 15 amino acids. Germline loops: CDR1 SGHTA, CDR2 FQGNSA. This chain's CDR3 is CDSSPPRDRDNEQFF. As DNA, the CDR3 is TGTGACAGCAGCCCACCCAGGGACAGAGACAATGAGCAGTTCTTC.

About this clonotype: A much larger clone differs by one base, so this may be a read error. A read error is likely, as this CDR3 ends without the conserved phenylalanine or tryptophan. The V gene is TRBV15, the J gene TRBJ2-1, with D possibly TRBD1 on 5 matching bases. Germline loops: CDR1 LNHNV, CDR2 YYDKDF (reference sequence). The CDR3 covers 14 residues. Trimming stripped 2 bases from V and 9 bases from J, with 14 bases between. CDR3 bases: TGTGCCACCAGCAGAAACAGGTTTGGTGGTGAGCAGTTCTAC. Translated: CATSRNRFGGEQFY.

On this clonotype: Since no conserved phenylalanine or tryptophan closes the CDR3, a read error is the likely cause. The V call is TRBV5-5, the J call TRBJ1-1, with no clear D. Germline V gene sequence: CDR1 SGHKS, CDR2 YYEKEE (reference sequence). With 2 bases removed from V and 1 base from J, the gap between germline ends came to 3 bases. The CDR3 is made up of 12 amino acids. The CDR3 DNA is TGTGCCAGCAGCTTCGAGAACACTGAAGCTTTCTTA. It codes for CASSFENTEAFL.

The chain employs TRBV10-2 and TRBJ2-5, with 12 bases lining up with TRBD2. V trimming: 7 bases; J trimming: 2 bases; junction bases outside the gene matches: 8. Looked up from germline, CDR1 is WSHSY and CDR2 is SAAADI. The CDR3 spans 16 residues. The CDR3, as DNA: TGCGCCAGCATGGAAGGGACTAGCGGGTATCAAGAGACCCAGTACTTC. Residues: CASMEGTSGYQETQYF.

Notes on this clonotype: At one end, the junction sequence differs from germline, possibly due to a read error. The rearrangement links TRBV9 to TRBJ2-3, with 7 bases that match TRBD1. Germline assignment: CDR1 SGDLS and CDR2 YYNGEE. The CDR3 totals 14 residues. The chain's CDR3 is CARSQGDVTGTQYF. As DNA, the CDR3 is TGTGCCAGAAGCCAGGGGGACGTAACAGGTACGCAGTATTTT.

The V call is TRBV7-2, the J call TRBJ1-2; 8 positions match TRBD1. CDR3 length: 15 residues. Trimming at V came to 2 bases and at J to 4 bases, leaving 6 bases not matched to a gene. Germline V CDR1 and CDR2: SGHTA, FQGNSA. The CDR3 coding sequence is TGTGCCAGCAGCTTACCCACAGGGGGAAGCTATGGCTACACCTTC. This encodes CASSLPTGGSYGYTF.

In its sample, this clonotype is medium-sized. The chain joins TRBV20-1 to TRBJ2-1; D uncertain. The CDR3 length is 11 residues. With 1 base removed from V and 6 bases from J, the gap between germline ends came to 4 bases. CDR1 is DFQATT, CDR2 SNEGSKA, per germline (reference sequence). The CDR3 protein is CSARAVNEQFF. The DNA of the CDR3 is TGCAGTGCTAGAGCTGTCAATGAGCAGTTCTTC.

This clonotype is medium-sized (0.01 to 0.1%) within its sample. The rearrangement links TRBV3-1 to TRBJ1-4; possible D gene TRBD1, 5 bases. With 1 base removed from V and 7 bases from J, the gap between germline ends came to 10 bases. The CDR3 sequence is 14 residues long. The V gene's germline CDR1 is LGHDT and CDR2 YNNKEL (reference sequence). CDR3 loop: CASSQGGAGEKLFF. In DNA form, the CDR3 reads TGTGCCAGCAGCCAAGGAGGGGCTGGTGAAAAACTGTTTTTT.

In its sample, this clonotype ranks as medium-sized. This chain joins TRBV6-1 and TRBJ2-1; 8 bases map to TRBD1. This CDR3 is built from 14 residues. Germline loops: CDR1 MNHNS, CDR2 SASEGT. The junction had 7 bases not matched to a gene; V was cut back by 4 bases and J by 8 bases. The CDR3 DNA reads as TGTGCCAGCAGTGCCTTCGGACAGGGCGATGAGCAGTTCTTC. It encodes CASSAFGQGDEQFF.

On this clonotype: A much larger clonotype is one base distant, so this may be a read error. V is TRBV4-1 and J is TRBJ1-2; D perhaps matches TRBD1 (5 bases). From germline, CDR1 is MGHRA and CDR2 YSYEKL. There are 15 residues in the CDR3. CDR3 sequence (DNA): TGCGCCGGCAGCCAGACGGGACGGGAATCTTATGGCTACACCTTC. This codes for CAGSQTGRESYGYTF.

About this clonotype itself: A much bigger clone sits one base away, suggesting this may be a read error. The chain recombines TRBV19 with TRBJ2-2; 7 nucleotides line up with TRBD2. This CDR3 is 15 amino acids long. From germline, CDR1 is LNHDA and CDR2 SQIVND (reference sequence). The V and J ends lost 7 bases and 4 bases, in that order; junction bases with no gene match: 9. CDR3 in DNA: TGTGCCAGTAATATCTCCCTAGCGGTCACCGGGGAGCTGTTTTTT. Encoded protein: CASNISLAVTGELFF.

Concerning this clonotype itself: The junction departs from the called germline gene at one end, perhaps through a read error. This CDR3 reads CASSSDSGPGEPFF. The CDR3 nucleotides are TGTGCCAGCAGCTCCGACAGTGGGCCCGGGGAGCCGTTTTTT. The V and J genes are TRBV7-3 and TRBJ2-2; D may correspond to TRBD1 or TRBD2 (5 bases each). Germline loops: CDR1 SGHTA, CDR2 FQGTGA. The CDR3 loop spans 14 amino acids.

In its sample, this clonotype was seen a few times. The chain carries TRBV5-5 and TRBJ2-7, with TRBD1 identical over 10 bases. Germline CDR1 and CDR2: SGHKS and YYEKEE (reference sequence). The CDR3 sequence is 16 residues long. The J segment lost 0 bases and the V segment lost 4 bases, leaving 7 bases of the junction unmatched. CDR3 DNA: TGTGCCAGCAGCCCTAACCGACAGGGGGCCTCCTACGAGCAGTACTTC. It yields the protein CASSPNRQGASYEQYF. Using reference TRBV5-5 and TRBJ2-7 for the parts outside the CDR3, the full variable domain is DAGVTQSPTHLIKTRGQQVTLRCSPISGHKSVSWYQQVLGQGPQFIFQYYEKEERGRGNFPDRFSARQFPNYSSELNVNALLLGDSALYLCASSPNRQGASYEQYFGPGTRLTVT.

This clonotype ranks as medium-sized (0.01 to 0.1%). The gene calls are TRBV9 and TRBJ2-2, with 13 positions matching TRBD2. The V gene end was trimmed by 0 bases and the J gene end by 6 bases; junction bases not matched to a gene: 2. CDR1 and CDR2 (germline): SGDLS, YYNGEE. The length of the CDR3 is 16 residues. The CDR3 DNA is TGTGCCAGCAGCGTAGTGGGACTAGCGGGACCCGGGGAGCTGTTTTTT. Translation gives CASSVVGLAGPGELFF.

Details on this clonotype: A read error may explain this, as a much larger clone is one base away. V usage is TRBV6-2 or TRBV6-3 and J usage is TRBJ1-5, with 8 bases matching TRBD1. This CDR3 is built from 14 residues. Germline V gives CDR1 MNHEY, CDR2 SVGEGT. V trimming: 5 bases; J trimming: 7 bases; junction bases outside the gene matches: 7. The CDR3, as DNA: TGTGCCAGCAGTACCGACAGGGGCAGACAGCCCCAGCATTTT. This codes for CASSTDRGRQPQHF.

On this clonotype: Possible read error: a much larger clone is one base away. The chain carries TRBV5-8 and TRBJ2-1; 9 nucleotides match TRBD2. CDR3 length: 15 amino acids. Germline assignment: CDR1 SGHTS and CDR2 YDEGEE. CDR3 region: CASSLGLADYNDQFF. The CDR3 DNA sequence: TGTGCCAGCAGCTTGGGACTAGCGGACTACAATGATCAGTTCTTC.